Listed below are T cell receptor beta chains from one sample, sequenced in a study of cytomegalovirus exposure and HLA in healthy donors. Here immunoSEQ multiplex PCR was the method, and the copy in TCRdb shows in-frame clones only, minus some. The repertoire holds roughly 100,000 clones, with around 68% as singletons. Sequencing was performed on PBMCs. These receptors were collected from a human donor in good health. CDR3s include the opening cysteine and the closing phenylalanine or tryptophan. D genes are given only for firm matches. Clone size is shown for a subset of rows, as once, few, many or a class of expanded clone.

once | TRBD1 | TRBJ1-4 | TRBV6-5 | TGTGCCAGCAGGACCGGGACAGGGAATGAAAAACTGTTTTTT | CASRTGTGNEKLFF
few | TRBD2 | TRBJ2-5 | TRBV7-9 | TGTGCCAGCAGCTACCAGGGAGGGGAGACCCAGTACTTC | CASSYQGGETQYF
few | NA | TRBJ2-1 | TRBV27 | TGTGCCAGCAGTATCCCCGCCGGGGGTTACGGCAATGAGCAGTTCTTC | CASSIPAGGYGNEQFF
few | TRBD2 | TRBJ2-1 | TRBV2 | TGTGCCAGCAGGCTTCTAACTAGCGGGAGTAACGGTGAGCAGTTCTTC | CASRLLTSGSNGEQFF
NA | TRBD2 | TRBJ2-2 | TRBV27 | TGTGCCAGCAGACCCGGACTAGCGGGAGGTGGCGGGGAGCTGTTTTTT | CASRPGLAGGGGELFF
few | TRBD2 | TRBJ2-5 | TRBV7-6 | TGTGCCAGCAGCTTAGCGGGCGGGAGCGAAGAGACCCAGTACTTC | CASSLAGGSEETQYF
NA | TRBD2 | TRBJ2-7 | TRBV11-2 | TGTGCCAGCAGCTTAGAATGGACTAGCGGGATCTACGAGCAGTACTTC | CASSLEWTSGIYEQYF
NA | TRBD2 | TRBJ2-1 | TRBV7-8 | TGTGCCAGCAGCTTAGGGTTTAGCGGGAGATACAATGAGCAGTTCTTC | CASSLGFSGRYNEQFF
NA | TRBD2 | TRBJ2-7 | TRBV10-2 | TGCGCCAGCAGCACTCTAATACTAGCGGGAGGGCAGGGGTTCGAGCAGTACTTC | CASSTLILAGGQGFEQYF
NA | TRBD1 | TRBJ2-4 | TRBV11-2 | TGTGCCAGCAGCTTAGATACGTATGGGACAGAAAACATTCAGTACTTC | CASSLDTYGTENIQYF